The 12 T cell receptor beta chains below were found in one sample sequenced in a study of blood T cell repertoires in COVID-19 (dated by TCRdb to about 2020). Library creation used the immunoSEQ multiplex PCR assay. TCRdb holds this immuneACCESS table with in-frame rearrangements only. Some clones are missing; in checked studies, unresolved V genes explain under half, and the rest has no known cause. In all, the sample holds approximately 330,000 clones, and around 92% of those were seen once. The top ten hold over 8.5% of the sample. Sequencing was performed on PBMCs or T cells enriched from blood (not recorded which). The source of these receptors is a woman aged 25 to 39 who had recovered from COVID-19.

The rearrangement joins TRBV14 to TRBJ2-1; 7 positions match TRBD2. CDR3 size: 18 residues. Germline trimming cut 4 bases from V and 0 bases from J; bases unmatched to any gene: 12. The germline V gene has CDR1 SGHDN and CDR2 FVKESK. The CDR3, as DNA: TGTGCCAGCAGCCCCTACGGGCGACCTAGCGGCTCCTACAATGAGCAGTTCTTC. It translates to CASSPYGRPSGSYNEQFF.

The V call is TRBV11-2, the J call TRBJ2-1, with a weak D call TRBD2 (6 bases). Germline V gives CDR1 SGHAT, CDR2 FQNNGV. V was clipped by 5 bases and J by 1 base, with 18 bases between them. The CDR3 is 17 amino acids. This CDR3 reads CASSPRTIGVSYNEQFF. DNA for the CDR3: TGTGCCAGCAGCCCCCGGACTATTGGAGTATCCTACAATGAGCAGTTCTTC.

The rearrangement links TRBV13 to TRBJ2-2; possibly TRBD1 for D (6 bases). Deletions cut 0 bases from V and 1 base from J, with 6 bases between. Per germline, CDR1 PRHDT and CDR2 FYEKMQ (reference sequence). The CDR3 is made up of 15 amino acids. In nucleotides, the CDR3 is TGTGCCAGCAGCTTAGGACAGGGGAACACCGGGGAGCTGTTTTTT. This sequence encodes CASSLGQGNTGELFF.

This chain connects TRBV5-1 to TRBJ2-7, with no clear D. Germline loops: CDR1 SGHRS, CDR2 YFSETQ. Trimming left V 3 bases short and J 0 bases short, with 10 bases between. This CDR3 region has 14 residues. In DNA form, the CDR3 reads TGCGCCAGCAGCTCGACACAGCCCTCCTACGAGCAGTACTTC. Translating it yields CASSSTQPSYEQYF. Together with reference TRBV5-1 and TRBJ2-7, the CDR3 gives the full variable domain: KAGVTQTPRYLIKTRGQQVTLSCSPISGHRSVSWYQQTPGQGLQFLFEYFSETQRNKGNFPGRFSGRQFSNSRSEMNVSTLELGDSALYLCASSSTQPSYEQYFGPGTRLTVT.

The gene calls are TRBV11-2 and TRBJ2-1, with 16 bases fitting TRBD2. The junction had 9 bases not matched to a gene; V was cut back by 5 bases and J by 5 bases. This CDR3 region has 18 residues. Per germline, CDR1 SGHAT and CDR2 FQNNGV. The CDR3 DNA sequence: TGTGCCAGCAGCGGGGGGACTAGCGGGAGGGCTCCCCACAATGAGCAGTTCTTC. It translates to CASSGGTSGRAPHNEQFF.

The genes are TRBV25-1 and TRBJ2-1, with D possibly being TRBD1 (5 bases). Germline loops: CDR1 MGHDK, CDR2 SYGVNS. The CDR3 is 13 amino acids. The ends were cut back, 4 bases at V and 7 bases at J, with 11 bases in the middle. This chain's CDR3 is CASSGSGSNEQFF. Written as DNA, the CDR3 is TGTGCCAGCAGTGGTTCAGGGTCGAATGAGCAGTTCTTC.

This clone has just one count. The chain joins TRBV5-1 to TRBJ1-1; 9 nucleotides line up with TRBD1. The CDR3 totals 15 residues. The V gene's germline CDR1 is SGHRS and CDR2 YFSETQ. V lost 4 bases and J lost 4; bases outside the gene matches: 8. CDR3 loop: CASSPYTGGITEAFF. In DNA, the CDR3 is TGCGCCAGCAGCCCTTATACAGGGGGCATCACTGAAGCTTTCTTT.

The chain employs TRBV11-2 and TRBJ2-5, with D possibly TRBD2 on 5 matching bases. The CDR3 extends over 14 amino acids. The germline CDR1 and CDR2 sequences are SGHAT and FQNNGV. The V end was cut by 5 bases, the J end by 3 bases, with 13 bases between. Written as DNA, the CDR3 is TGTGCCAGCAGCACTAGGACGGAGAAAGAGACCCAGTACTTC. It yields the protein CASSTRTEKETQYF.

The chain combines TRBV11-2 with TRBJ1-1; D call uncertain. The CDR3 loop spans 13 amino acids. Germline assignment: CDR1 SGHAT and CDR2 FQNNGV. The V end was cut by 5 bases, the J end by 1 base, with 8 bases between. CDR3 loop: CASSPPGNTEAFF. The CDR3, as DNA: TGTGCCAGCAGCCCTCCGGGGAACACTGAAGCTTTCTTT.

The CDR3 here is CASSHGQGISGANVLTF. The DNA of the CDR3 is TGTGCCAGCAGTCACGGACAGGGGATCTCTGGGGCCAACGTCCTGACTTTC. V gene TRBV28 combines with J gene TRBJ2-6; 9 positions agree with TRBD1. With 5 bases clipped from V and 0 bases from J, the junction kept 5 bases outside the gene matches. Germline lookup yields CDR1 MDHEN and CDR2 SYDVKM. The CDR3 runs to 17 residues.

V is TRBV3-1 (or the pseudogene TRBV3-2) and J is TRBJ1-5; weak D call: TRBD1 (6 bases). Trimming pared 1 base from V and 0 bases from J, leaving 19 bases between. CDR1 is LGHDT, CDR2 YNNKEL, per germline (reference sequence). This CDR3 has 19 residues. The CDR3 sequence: CASSQVGGGGVGSNQPQHF. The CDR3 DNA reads TGTGCCAGCAGCCAAGTAGGGGGGGGAGGAGTGGGTAGCAATCAGCCCCAGCATTTT.

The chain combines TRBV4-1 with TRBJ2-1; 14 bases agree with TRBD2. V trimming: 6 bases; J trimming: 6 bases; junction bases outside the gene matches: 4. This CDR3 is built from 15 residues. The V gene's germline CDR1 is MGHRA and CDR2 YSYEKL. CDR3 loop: CASRGGLAGVNEQFF. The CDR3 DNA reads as TGCGCCAGCAGGGGGGGACTAGCGGGAGTCAATGAGCAGTTCTTC.